These 17 T cell receptor beta chains share one sample of origin, sequenced in a study of OX40 agonist ivuxolimab in advanced cancers. Data came from immunoSEQ multiplex PCR; TCRdb stores just in-frame clones and leaves some out. Seen here are roughly 50,000 clones, about 81% observed once, and the top ten hold 7.3%. Sequencing was performed on CD4+ or CD8+ T cells sorted from blood, taken in a trial of the OX40 agonist ivuxolimab. These receptors all come from an adult with an advanced solid tumor such as melanoma, head and neck, liver or kidney cancer.

The V and J genes are TRBV6-1 and TRBJ2-3; TRBD1 might be the D (5 bases). The V and J ends lost 5 bases and 5 bases respectively, with 14 bases between them. The CDR3 has 14 amino acids. Germline V gene sequence: CDR1 MNHNS, CDR2 SASEGT. The CDR3 nucleotides read TGTGCCAGCAGTCAAAGGCCGACAGTAGATACGCAGTATTTT. It translates to CASSQRPTVDTQYF.

This clone appeared a few times. The chain joins TRBV7-2 to TRBJ2-3; 11 nucleotides align to TRBD2. J lost 3 bases, V lost 5 bases, and 1 base had no gene match. This CDR3 comprises 14 residues. Per germline, CDR1 SGHTA and CDR2 FQGNSA. CDR3 amino acids: CASSRTSGTDTQYF. The CDR3 DNA reads TGTGCCAGCAGCCGGACTAGCGGGACAGATACGCAGTATTTT.

The chain couples TRBV27 to TRBJ2-7; 10 nucleotides align to TRBD1. The CDR3 sequence is 16 residues long. Germline CDR1 reads MNHEY; CDR2 reads SMNVEV (reference sequence). V dropped 6 bases and J dropped 3; count of bases not matched to a gene: 11. The CDR3 DNA follows: TGTGCCAGCAGGGGCGCGGGACAGGGGTCGATCTACGAGCAGTACTTC. Translation gives CASRGAGQGSIYEQYF.

V usage is TRBV14 and J usage is TRBJ2-7; 11 positions agree with TRBD1. The length of the CDR3 is 17 residues. Losses at the gene ends were 3 bases for V and 6 bases for J; bases not matched to a gene: 13. Germline V gene sequence: CDR1 SGHDN, CDR2 FVKESK. CDR3 coding DNA: TGTGCCAGCAGCCACCCGAAAAGGGGACAGGGGGAGGTCGAGCAGTACTTC. Translating gives CASSHPKRGQGEVEQYF.

The gene calls are TRBV19 and TRBJ1-1; D gene ambiguous. The ends were cut back, 7 bases at V and 2 bases at J, with 11 bases in the middle. Germline V gene data show CDR1 as LNHDA and CDR2 as SQIVND (reference sequence). The CDR3 loop spans 13 amino acids. The CDR3 reads CASKEGLNTEAFF. The DNA of the CDR3 is TGTGCCAGTAAAGAGGGCCTAAACACTGAAGCTTTCTTT.

This CDR3 is CASSPGQAENIQYF. DNA for the CDR3: TGTGCCAGCAGCCCTGGACAGGCGGAAAACATTCAGTACTTC. The chain links TRBV5-4 to TRBJ2-4; 7 nucleotides align to TRBD1. Trimming removed 4 bases from V and 5 bases from J; junction bases left unmatched: 6. CDR1 and CDR2 (germline): SGHNT, YYREEE (reference sequence). This CDR3 has 14 amino acids. The whole variable domain, filled in from reference TRBV5-4 and TRBJ2-4, reads ETGVTQSPTHLIKTRGQQVTLRCSSQSGHNTVSWYQQALGQGPQFIFQYYREEENGRGNFPPRFSGLQFPNYSSELNVNALELDDSALYLCASSPGQAENIQYFGAGTRLSVL.

This clone turned up a few times. The chain links TRBV6-5 to TRBJ2-1, with 12 bases matching TRBD2. Germline CDR1 is MNHEY and CDR2 is SVGAGI. J was trimmed by 11 bases and V by 2 bases; bases with no gene match: 1. The length of the CDR3 is 13 residues. The CDR3 DNA reads as TGTGCCAGCAGTTACCGGACTAGCGGGAAGCAGTTCTTC. Its protein product is CASSYRTSGKQFF.

This clone occurred once. This rearrangement joins TRBV4-2 to TRBJ2-7, with D hard to call. CDR1 LGHNA and CDR2 YNFKEQ come from the germline V gene. The length of the CDR3 is 18 residues. The V and J ends lost 0 bases and 4 bases respectively, with 22 bases between them. Written as DNA, the CDR3 is TGTGCCAGCAGCCAAGAGGTTTCCCTGGTGATGTTGAAATACGAGCAGTACTTC. As protein: CASSQEVSLVMLKYEQYF.

This clone was detected once. V usage is TRBV6-1 and J usage is TRBJ1-6; no clear D gene. The germline V and J ends were trimmed by 6 bases and 15 bases, with 21 bases remaining between them. Germline lookup yields CDR1 MNHNS and CDR2 SASEGT. The CDR3 is 14 amino acids. CDR3 DNA sequence: TGTGCCAGCAGCCCCTTTACGGCCCCAGAGGTCCTCCACTTT. This codes for CASSPFTAPEVLHF.

There are a few counts of this clone. A single base is all that separates this from a far larger clone, so a read error is likely. Other nucleotide sequences in the sample specify the same CDR3. V and J are TRBV4-1 and TRBJ1-4; a weak D match, TRBD1 (5 bases). Trimming shortened V by 1 base and J by 1 base, and 10 bases separated the two germline ends. The length of the CDR3 is 16 residues. Germline loops: CDR1 MGHRA, CDR2 YSYEKL. The CDR3 spells CASSQVTGETNEKLFF. The CDR3 nucleotides read TGCGCCAGCAGCCAAGTAACAGGAGAAACTAATGAAAAACTGTTTTTT.

A single count supports this clone. J is TRBJ1-6 and V is TRBV7-2; no reliable D call. The germline V gene encodes CDR1 SGHTA and CDR2 FQGNSA. V was shortened by 2 bases and J by 14 bases, with 19 bases between the two germline ends. The CDR3 sequence is 15 residues long. CDR3 bases: TGTGCCAGCAGCTTATGGACCTCCCGGGCCGAGACCCTCCACTTT. Encoded protein: CASSLWTSRAETLHF.

The chain joins TRBV7-9 to TRBJ2-3; 13 bases are shared with TRBD2. Trimming removed 11 bases from V and 1 base from J; junction bases left unmatched: 12. Looked up from germline, CDR1 is SEHNR and CDR2 is FQNEAQ (reference sequence). CDR3 length: 17 residues. The CDR3 region is CAGGGLAGSRGTDTQYF. In nucleotides, the CDR3 is TGTGCCGGGGGGGGACTAGCGGGATCACGAGGCACAGATACGCAGTATTTT. Full variable domain (outside the CDR3, taken from reference TRBV7-9 and TRBJ2-3): DTGVSQNPRHKITKRGQNVTFRCDPISEHNRLYWYRQTLGQGPEFLTYFQNEAQLEKSRLLSDRFSAERPKGSFSTLEIQRTEQGDSAMYLCAGGGLAGSRGTDTQYFGPGTRLTVL.

The chain has TRBV5-4 and TRBJ2-7; D possibly corresponds to TRBD2 (5 bases). Trimming left V 0 bases short and J 3 bases short, with 13 bases between. CDR1 and CDR2 from the germline V gene are SGHNT and YYREEE (reference sequence). This CDR3 is 15 amino acids long. The CDR3 DNA is TGTGCCAGCAGCTTGGGGCGGGCGGCTAACTACGAGCAGTACTTC. Its translation is CASSLGRAANYEQYF.

The V and J genes are TRBV29-1 and TRBJ2-5; unclear D gene. Germline CDR1 is SQVTM and CDR2 is ANQGSEA. V was clipped by 3 bases and J by 1 base, with 9 bases between them. CDR3 length equals 13 residues. Written as DNA, the CDR3 is TGCAGCGTTGAGACACAGTCCCAAGAGACCCAGTACTTC. Translating it yields CSVETQSQETQYF.

V and J are TRBV5-3 and TRBJ2-6; possible D gene TRBD1, 5 bases. TRBV5-3 is an ORF for which the function is uncertain. V lost 6 bases and J lost 4, with 17 bases in between. CDR3 length: 16 residues. The CDR3 nucleotides are TGTGCCAGAACCCCCAACCTAGGGGCAGGGGCCAACGTCCTGACTTTC. This encodes CARTPNLGAGANVLTF.

The gene calls are TRBV5-1 and TRBJ2-3; D might be TRBD1 or TRBD2, each matching 5 bases. This CDR3 is 16 amino acids long. Germline CDR1 SGHRS, CDR2 YFSETQ. V was cut by 1 base and J by 0 bases, with 12 bases left in between. The CDR3 loop is CASSLPPGRSTDTQYF. The DNA for the CDR3 is TGCGCCAGCAGCTTGCCTCCGGGACGTAGCACAGATACGCAGTATTTT.

The CDR3 loop is CATKQKASGGNEQFF. CDR3 in DNA: TGTGCCACCAAACAAAAGGCTAGCGGGGGCAATGAGCAGTTCTTC. V is TRBV15 and J is TRBJ2-1, with 10 bases aligning to TRBD2. After removal of 7 bases from V and 6 bases from J, the junction contained 9 bases not matched to a gene. The CDR3 extends over 15 amino acids. The germline V gene has CDR1 LNHNV and CDR2 YYDKDF (reference sequence).